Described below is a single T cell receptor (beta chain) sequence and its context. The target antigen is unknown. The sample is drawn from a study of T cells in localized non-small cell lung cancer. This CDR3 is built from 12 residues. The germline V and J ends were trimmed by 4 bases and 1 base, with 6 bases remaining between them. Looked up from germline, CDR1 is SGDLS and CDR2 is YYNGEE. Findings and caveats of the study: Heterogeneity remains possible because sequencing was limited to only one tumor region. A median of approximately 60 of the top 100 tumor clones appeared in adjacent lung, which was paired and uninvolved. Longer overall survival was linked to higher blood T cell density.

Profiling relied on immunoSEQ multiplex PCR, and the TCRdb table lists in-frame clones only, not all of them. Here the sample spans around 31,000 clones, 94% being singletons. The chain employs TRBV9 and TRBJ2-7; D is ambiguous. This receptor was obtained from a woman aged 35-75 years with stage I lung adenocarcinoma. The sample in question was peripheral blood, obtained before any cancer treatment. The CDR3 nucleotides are TGTGCCAGCAGCTCAGTTTCCTACGAGCAGTACTTC. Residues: CASSSVSYEQYF.